The next 3 T cell receptor beta chains were all read from a single sample in a study of cytomegalovirus exposure and HLA in healthy donors (dated by TCRdb to about 2017). The receptor library was made with the immunoSEQ multiplex PCR assay. A mixture of 60 forward primers for TCR Vbeta segments and 13 reverse primers for TCR Jbeta segments was used in the multiplex PCR. What TCRdb holds here is the immuneACCESS table cut down to in-frame rearrangements. Part of the clones is not present; checked against another copy, under half of the missing clones reflect an unresolved V gene, and the others are unexplained. The sample data list about 100,000 clones, and about 74% of these were observed just once. The ten largest account for 14% of the sample. Sequencing was performed on PBMCs. Every receptor here comes from a middle-aged woman in good health and CMV-seropositive.

The genes are TRBV4-1 and TRBJ1-4; D ambiguous. The V end was cut by 4 bases, the J end by 7 bases, with 13 bases between. CDR1 is MGHRA, CDR2 YSYEKL, per germline. The CDR3 spans 14 residues. The DNA of the CDR3 is TGCGCCAGCAGCCCCCGGGAACTCTCTGAAAAACTGTTTTTT. As protein: CASSPRELSEKLFF.

The chain is built from TRBV10-3 and TRBJ1-5; D unresolved. Germline V gives CDR1 ENHRY, CDR2 SYGVKD. CDR3 length equals 13 residues. The germline V and J ends were trimmed by 4 bases and 7 bases, with 11 bases remaining between them. CDR3 protein: CAISAGGQQPQHF. CDR3 bases: TGTGCCATCAGTGCCGGAGGTCAGCAGCCCCAGCATTTT.

The genes are TRBV5-4 and TRBJ2-7, with D perhaps matching TRBD1 (6 bases). There are 15 residues in the CDR3. Germline V gene sequence: CDR1 SGHNT, CDR2 YYREEE (reference sequence). The V and J ends lost 1 base and 2 bases respectively, with 13 bases between them. The CDR3: CASSLKQGLTYEQYF. The CDR3 bases are TGTGCCAGCAGCTTGAAACAGGGTCTAACCTACGAGCAGTACTTC.